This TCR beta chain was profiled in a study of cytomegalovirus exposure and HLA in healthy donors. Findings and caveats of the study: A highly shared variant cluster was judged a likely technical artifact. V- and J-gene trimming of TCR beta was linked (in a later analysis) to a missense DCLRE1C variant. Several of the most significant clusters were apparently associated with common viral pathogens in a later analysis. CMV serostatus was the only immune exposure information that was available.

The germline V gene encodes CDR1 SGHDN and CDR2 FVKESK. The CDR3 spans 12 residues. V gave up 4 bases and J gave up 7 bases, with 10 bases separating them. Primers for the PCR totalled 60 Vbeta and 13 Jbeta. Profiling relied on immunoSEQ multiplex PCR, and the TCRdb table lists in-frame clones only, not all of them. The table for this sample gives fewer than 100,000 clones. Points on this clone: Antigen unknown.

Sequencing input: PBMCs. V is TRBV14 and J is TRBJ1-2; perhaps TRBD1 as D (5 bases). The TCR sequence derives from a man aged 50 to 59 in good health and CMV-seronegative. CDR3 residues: CASSRARVGYTF. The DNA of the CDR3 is TGTGCCAGCAGCCGTGCCAGGGTTGGCTACACCTTC.